This T cell receptor (beta chain) derives from a study of blood T cell repertoires in COVID-19. Trimming took 3 bases from V and 0 from J; bases not matched to a gene: 6. The CDR3 sequence is 18 residues long. Germline V gene lookup returns CDR1 MNHNS and CDR2 SASEGT. Clones were sequenced by immunoSEQ multiplex PCR, and TCRdb holds only the in-frame ones, with some missing. The sample records 64,000 or so clones, about 78% being singletons. The origin of this receptor is a man older than 75 with acute or convalescent COVID-19. The J gene is TRBJ2-6, the V gene TRBV6-1, with 9 bases that match TRBD1. The sample taken for sequencing was peripheral blood. The CDR3 sequence: CASSEPGQGLSGANVLTF. For the CDR3, the DNA is TGTGCCAGCAGTGAGCCGGGACAGGGACTCTCTGGGGCCAACGTCCTGACTTTC.